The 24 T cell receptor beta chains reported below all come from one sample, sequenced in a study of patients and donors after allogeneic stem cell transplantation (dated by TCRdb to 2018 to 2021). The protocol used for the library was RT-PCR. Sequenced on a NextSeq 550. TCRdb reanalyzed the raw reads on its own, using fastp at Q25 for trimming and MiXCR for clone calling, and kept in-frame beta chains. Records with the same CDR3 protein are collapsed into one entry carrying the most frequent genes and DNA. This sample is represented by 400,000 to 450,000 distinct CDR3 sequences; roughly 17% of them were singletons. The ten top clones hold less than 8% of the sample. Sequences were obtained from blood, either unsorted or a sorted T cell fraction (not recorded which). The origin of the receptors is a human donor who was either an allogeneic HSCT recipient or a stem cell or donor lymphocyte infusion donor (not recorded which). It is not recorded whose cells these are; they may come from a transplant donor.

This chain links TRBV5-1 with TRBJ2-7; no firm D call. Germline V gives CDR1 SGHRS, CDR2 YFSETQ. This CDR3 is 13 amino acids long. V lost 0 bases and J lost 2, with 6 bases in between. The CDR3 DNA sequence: TGCGCCAGCAGCTTGGTCGACCCCTACGAGCAGTACTTC. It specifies CASSLVDPYEQYF.

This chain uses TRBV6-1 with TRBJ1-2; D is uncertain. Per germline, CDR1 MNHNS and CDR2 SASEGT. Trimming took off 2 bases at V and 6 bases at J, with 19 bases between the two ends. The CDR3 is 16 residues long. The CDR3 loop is CASSEQVRKGANGYTF. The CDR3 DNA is TGTGCCAGCAGTGAACAAGTTCGTAAAGGCGCCAATGGCTACACCTTC.

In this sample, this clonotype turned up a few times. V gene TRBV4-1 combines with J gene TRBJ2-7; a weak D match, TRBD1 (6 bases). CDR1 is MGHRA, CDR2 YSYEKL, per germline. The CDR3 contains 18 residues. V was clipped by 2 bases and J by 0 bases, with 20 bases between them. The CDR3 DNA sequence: TGCGCCAGCAGCCAACTTACCAGGGACACCTTTTTCTCCTACGAGCAGTACTTC. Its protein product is CASSQLTRDTFFSYEQYF.

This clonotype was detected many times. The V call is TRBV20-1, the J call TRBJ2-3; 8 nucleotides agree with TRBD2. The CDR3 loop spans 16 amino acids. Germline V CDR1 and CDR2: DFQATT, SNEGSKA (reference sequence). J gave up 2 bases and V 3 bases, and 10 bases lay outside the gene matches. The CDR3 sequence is CSARKGSGEITDTQYF. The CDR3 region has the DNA TGCAGTGCTAGGAAGGGTAGCGGGGAGATCACAGATACGCAGTATTTT.

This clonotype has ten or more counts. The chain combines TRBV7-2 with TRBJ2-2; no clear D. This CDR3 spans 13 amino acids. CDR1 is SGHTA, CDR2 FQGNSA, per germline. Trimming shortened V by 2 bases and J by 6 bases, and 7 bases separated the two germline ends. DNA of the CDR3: TGTGCCAGCAGCTTAATCAGGTCCGGGGAGCTGTTTTTT. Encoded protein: CASSLIRSGELFF.

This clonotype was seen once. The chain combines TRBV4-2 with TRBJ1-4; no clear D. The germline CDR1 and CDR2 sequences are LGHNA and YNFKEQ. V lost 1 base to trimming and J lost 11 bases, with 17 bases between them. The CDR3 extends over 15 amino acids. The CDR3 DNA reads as TGTGCCAGCAGCCAAGCCCTCCAAGCGGGAGGGAAACTGTTTTTT. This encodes CASSQALQAGGKLFF.

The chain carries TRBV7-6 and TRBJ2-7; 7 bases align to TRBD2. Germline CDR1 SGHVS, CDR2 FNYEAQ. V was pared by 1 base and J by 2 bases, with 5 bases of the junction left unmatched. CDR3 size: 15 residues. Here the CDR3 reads CASSLVEGGAYEQYF. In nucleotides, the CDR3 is TGTGCCAGCAGCTTAGTGGAGGGAGGGGCCTACGAGCAGTACTTC.

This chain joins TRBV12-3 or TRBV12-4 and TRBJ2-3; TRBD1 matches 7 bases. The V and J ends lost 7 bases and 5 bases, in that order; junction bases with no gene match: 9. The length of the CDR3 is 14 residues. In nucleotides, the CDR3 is TGTGCCAGCAATCTCAACAGGGGTTTAGATACGCAGTATTTT. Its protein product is CASNLNRGLDTQYF.

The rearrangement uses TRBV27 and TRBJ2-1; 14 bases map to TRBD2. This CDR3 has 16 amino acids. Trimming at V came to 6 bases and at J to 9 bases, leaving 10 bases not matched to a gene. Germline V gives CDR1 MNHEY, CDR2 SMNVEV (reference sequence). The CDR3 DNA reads TGTGCCAGCAGGTTAGGGACTAGCGGGGGAGTTCGTGAGCAGTTCTTC. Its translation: CASRLGTSGGVREQFF.

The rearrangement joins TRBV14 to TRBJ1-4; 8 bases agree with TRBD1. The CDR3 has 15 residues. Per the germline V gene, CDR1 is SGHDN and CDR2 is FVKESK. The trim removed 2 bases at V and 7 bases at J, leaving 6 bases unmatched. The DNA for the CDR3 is TGTGCCAGCAGCCAACTCCAGGGGGCCGGTGAAAAACTGTTTTTT. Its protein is CASSQLQGAGEKLFF.

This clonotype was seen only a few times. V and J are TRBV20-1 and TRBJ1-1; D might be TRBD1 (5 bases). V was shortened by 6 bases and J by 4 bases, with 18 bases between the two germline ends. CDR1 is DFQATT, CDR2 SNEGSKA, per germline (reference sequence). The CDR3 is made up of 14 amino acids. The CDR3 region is CSARSPRTSTEAFF. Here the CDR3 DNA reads TGCAGTGCGAGATCCCCCCGGACAAGCACTGAAGCTTTCTTT.

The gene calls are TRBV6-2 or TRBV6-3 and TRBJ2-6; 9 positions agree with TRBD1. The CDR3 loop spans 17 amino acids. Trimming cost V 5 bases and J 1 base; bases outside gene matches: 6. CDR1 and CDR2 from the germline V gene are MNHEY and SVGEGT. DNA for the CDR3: TGTGCCAGCAGTACCGGACAGGGGAGGTCTGGGGCCAACGTCCTGACTTTC. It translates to CASSTGQGRSGANVLTF.

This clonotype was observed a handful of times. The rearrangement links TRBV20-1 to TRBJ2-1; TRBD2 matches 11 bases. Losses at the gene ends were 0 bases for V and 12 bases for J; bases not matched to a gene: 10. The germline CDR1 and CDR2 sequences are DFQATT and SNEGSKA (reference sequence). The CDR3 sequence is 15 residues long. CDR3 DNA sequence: TGCAGTGCTAGAGATGGCGGGCTAGCGGGGGGTGGGCAGTTCTTC. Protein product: CSARDGGLAGGGQFF.

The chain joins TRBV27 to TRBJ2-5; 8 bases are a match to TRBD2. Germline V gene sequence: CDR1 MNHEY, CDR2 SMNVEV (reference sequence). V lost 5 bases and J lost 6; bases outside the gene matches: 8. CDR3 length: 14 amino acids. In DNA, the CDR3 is TGTGCCAGCAGTCCGCCGGGGGGGCGGAAGACCCAGTACTTC. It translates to CASSPPGGRKTQYF.

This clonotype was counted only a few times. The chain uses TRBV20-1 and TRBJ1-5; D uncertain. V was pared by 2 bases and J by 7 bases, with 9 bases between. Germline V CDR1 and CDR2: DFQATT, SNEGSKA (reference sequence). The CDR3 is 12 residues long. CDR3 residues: CSARREGQPQHF. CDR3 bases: TGCAGTGCTAGACGGGAGGGACAGCCCCAGCATTTT.

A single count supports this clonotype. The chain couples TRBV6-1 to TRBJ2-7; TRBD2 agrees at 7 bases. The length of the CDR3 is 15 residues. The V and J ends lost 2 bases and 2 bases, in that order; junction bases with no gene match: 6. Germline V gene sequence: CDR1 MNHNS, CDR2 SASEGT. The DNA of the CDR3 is TGTGCCAGCAGTGAACACAGCGGGACCCCCTACGAGCAGTACTTC. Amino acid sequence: CASSEHSGTPYEQYF.

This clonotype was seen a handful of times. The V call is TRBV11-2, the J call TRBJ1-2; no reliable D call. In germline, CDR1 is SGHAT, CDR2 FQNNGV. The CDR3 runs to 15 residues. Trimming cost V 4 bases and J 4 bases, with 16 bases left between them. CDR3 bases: TGTGCCAGCAGCTCGCTCTCCCGAGCGGGCTATGGCTACACCTTC. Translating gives CASSSLSRAGYGYTF.

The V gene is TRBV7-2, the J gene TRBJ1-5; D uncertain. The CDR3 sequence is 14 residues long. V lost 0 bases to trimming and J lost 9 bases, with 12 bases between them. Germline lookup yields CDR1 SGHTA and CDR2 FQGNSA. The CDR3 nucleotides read TGTGCCAGCAGCTTAGCAGGACGGGGTATGCCCCAGCATTTT. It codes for CASSLAGRGMPQHF.

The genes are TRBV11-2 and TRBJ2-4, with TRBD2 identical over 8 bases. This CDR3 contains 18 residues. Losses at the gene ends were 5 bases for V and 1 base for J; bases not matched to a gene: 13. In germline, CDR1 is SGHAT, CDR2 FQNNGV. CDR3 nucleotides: TGTGCCAGCAGCCCCCAAAGGCGGGGGGCCGCGGCCAAAAACATTCAGTACTTC. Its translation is CASSPQRRGAAAKNIQYF. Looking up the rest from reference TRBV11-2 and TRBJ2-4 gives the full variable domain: EAGVAQSPRYKIIEKRQSVAFWCNPISGHATLYWYQQILGQGPKLLIQFQNNGVVDDSQLPKDRFSAERLKGVDSTLKIQPAKLEDSAVYLCASSPQRRGAAAKNIQYFGAGTRLSVL.

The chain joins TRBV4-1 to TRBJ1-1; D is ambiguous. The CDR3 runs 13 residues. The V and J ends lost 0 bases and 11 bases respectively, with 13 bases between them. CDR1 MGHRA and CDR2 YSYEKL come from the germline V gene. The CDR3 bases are TGCGCCAGCAGCCAAGATCATGACCAGCGGGCTTTCTTT. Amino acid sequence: CASSQDHDQRAFF.

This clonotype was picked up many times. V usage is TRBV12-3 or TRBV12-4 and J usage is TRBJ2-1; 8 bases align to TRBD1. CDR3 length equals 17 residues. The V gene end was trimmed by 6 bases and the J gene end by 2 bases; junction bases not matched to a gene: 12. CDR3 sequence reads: CASSFPGQGLTYNEQFF. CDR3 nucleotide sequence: TGTGCCAGCAGCTTCCCCGGACAGGGACTTACCTACAATGAGCAGTTCTTC.

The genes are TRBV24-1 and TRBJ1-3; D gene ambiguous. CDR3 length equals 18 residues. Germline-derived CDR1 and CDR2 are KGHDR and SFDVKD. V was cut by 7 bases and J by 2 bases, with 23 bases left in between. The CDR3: CATRGRRHQLHPGNTIYF. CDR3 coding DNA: TGTGCCACCAGAGGTCGGCGCCACCAACTACACCCTGGAAACACCATATATTTT.

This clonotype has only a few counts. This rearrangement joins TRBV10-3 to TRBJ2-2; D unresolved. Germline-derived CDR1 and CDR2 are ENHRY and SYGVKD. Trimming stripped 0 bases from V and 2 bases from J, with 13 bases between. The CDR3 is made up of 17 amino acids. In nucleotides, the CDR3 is TGTGCCATCAGTGAGTCGAGTCAGCCAACTAACACCGGGGAGCTGTTTTTT. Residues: CAISESSQPTNTGELFF.

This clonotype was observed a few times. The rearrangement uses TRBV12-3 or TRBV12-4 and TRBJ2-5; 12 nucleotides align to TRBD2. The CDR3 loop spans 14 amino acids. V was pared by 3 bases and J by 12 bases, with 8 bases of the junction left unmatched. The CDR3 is CASSLASGGAGKYF. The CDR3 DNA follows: TGTGCCAGCAGTTTGGCTAGCGGGGGGGCTGGGAAGTACTTC.